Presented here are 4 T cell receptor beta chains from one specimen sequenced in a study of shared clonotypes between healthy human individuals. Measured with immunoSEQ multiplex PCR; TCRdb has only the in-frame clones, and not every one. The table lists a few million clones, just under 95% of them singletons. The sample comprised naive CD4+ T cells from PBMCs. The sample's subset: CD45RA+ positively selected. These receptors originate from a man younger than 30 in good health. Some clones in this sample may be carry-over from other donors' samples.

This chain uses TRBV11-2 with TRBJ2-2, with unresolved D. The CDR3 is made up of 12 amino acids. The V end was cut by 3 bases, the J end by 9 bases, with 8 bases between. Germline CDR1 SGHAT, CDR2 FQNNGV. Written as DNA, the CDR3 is TGTGCCAGCAGCTTTTTCGCGCGGGAGCTGTTTTTT. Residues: CASSFFARELFF. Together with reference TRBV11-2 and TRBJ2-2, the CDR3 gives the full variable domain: EAGVAQSPRYKIIEKRQSVAFWCNPISGHATLYWYQQILGQGPKLLIQFQNNGVVDDSQLPKDRFSAERLKGVDSTLKIQPAKLEDSAVYLCASSFFARELFFGEGSRLTVL.

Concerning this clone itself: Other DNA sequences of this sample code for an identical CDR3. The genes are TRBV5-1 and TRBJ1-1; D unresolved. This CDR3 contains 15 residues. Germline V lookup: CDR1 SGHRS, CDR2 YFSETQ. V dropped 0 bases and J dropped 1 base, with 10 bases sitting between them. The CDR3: CASSLVVRGNTEAFF. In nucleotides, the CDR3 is TGCGCCAGCAGCTTGGTCGTTCGGGGGAACACTGAAGCTTTCTTT. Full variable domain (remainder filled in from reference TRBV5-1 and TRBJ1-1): KAGVTQTPRYLIKTRGQQVTLSCSPISGHRSVSWYQQTPGQGLQFLFEYFSETQRNKGNFPGRFSGRQFSNSRSEMNVSTLELGDSALYLCASSLVVRGNTEAFFGQGTRLTVV.

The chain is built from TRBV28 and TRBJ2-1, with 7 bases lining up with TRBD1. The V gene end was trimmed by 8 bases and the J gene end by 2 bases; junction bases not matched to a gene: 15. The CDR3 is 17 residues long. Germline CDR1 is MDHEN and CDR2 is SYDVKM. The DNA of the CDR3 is TGTGCCAGCCTCGACAGGGTCGGCTCCCCGACCTACAATGAGCAGTTCTTC. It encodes CASLDRVGSPTYNEQFF.

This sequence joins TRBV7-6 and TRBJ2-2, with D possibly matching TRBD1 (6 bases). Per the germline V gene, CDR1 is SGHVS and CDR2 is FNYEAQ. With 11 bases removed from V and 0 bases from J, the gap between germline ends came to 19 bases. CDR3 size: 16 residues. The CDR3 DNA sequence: TGTGCCGGACTTAGGGGACACTCTTCGAACACCGGGGAGCTGTTTTTT. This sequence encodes CAGLRGHSSNTGELFF.